What follows are 5 T cell receptor beta chains derived from one specimen sequenced in a study of human T cells and chemical hapten exposure (dated by TCRdb to about 2021). The time point label corresponds to: patch test 1, 2 weeks after DPC sensitization. The treatment or condition label corresponds to: therapeutic diphenylcyclopropenone sensitization with weekly scalp DPC. Library creation used RACE. The sequencing machine was a NextSeq 500. TCRdb reanalyzed the raw reads on its own, using fastp at Q25 for trimming and MiXCR for clone calling, and kept in-frame beta chains. Records with the same CDR3 protein are collapsed into one entry carrying the most frequent genes and DNA. A total of about 110,000 distinct CDR3 sequences appear in this sample, approximately 10% of them only once. The ten largest clonotypes hold roughly 3.5% of the sample. The sequences come from whole blood, collected in connection with sensitization to the hapten diphenylcyclopropenone (DPC). The receptors were gathered from a middle-aged woman with alopecia areata. Some clones in this sample may be carry-over from other donors' samples.

This clonotype was found many times. The chain couples TRBV25-1 to TRBJ1-1; tentatively, D is TRBD1 (5 bases). Trimming stripped 5 bases from V and 7 bases from J, with 11 bases between. CDR3 length: 12 amino acids. Germline V gene data show CDR1 as MGHDK and CDR2 as SYGVNS. Here the CDR3 DNA reads TGTGCCAGCAGTTTCGGGACTTTTGAAGCTTTCTTT. It codes for CASSFGTFEAFF.

The table lists this clonotype with many counts. The chain links TRBV6-2 or TRBV6-3 to TRBJ2-2; weak D call: TRBD1 (6 bases). V was shortened by 0 bases and J by 5 bases, with 10 bases between the two germline ends. The CDR3 has 15 amino acids. Germline values: CDR1 MNHEY, CDR2 SVGEGT. This CDR3 is CASSYSWQGTGELFF. Written as DNA, the CDR3 is TGTGCCAGCAGTTACTCGTGGCAGGGGACCGGGGAGCTGTTTTTT.

This clonotype was observed at least ten times. V is TRBV27 and J is TRBJ2-7, with 7 nucleotides matching TRBD1. CDR1 is MNHEY, CDR2 SMNVEV, per germline (reference sequence). This CDR3 comprises 13 residues. The V segment lost 5 bases and the J segment 2 bases; nucleotides outside the gene matches: 3. CDR3 bases: TGTGCCAGCAGTCTGGGACAGACCTACGAGCAGTACTTC. Its translation is CASSLGQTYEQYF.

The chain combines TRBV7-2 with TRBJ2-3; no firm D call. There are 14 residues in the CDR3. CDR1 and CDR2 from the germline V gene are SGHTA and FQGNSA. Deletions cut 6 bases from V and 2 bases from J, with 12 bases between. The CDR3 region is CASSMSLTTDTQYF. DNA of the CDR3: TGTGCCAGCAGTATGAGCCTTACCACAGATACGCAGTATTTT.

This sequence joins TRBV6-2 or TRBV6-3 and TRBJ1-5; weak D call: TRBD1 (6 bases). The length of the CDR3 is 16 residues. With 7 bases removed from V and 5 bases from J, the gap between germline ends came to 21 bases. The germline V gene encodes CDR1 MNHEY and CDR2 SVGEGT. The chain's CDR3 is CASTLRATGYDQPQHF. In nucleotides, the CDR3 is TGTGCCAGCACTTTACGGGCGACAGGATACGATCAGCCCCAGCATTTT.